Shown below are 20 T cell receptor beta chains from a single sample sequenced in a study of follicular helper T cells after annual influenza vaccination. Noted time point: 2015-2016 season, pre-vaccination. The assay was immunoSEQ multiplex PCR, and TCRdb's table has in-frame clones only and misses some. Seen here are approximately 6,200 clones, over 75% observed once, and the top ten hold approximately 0.99%. The material sequenced was CXCR5+ CD38- circulating T follicular helper cells from blood, taken on the day of influenza vaccination. Subset denoted: circulating Tfh, non-naive CD4+CXCR5+PD-1+ (ICOS+CD38+ or ICOS-CD38-). The receptors come from an adult who received the influenza vaccine.

The rearrangement links TRBV11-3 to TRBJ2-1, with TRBD1 identical over 10 bases. The CDR3 sequence is 15 residues long. V lost 8 bases to trimming and J lost 3 bases; unmatched junction nucleotides: 7. Germline V CDR1 and CDR2: SGHNT, YENEEA. For the CDR3, the DNA is TGTGCCAGCGGGCCGCGGGACAGGGGCTACAATGAGCAGTTCTTC. This sequence encodes CASGPRDRGYNEQFF.

The chain links TRBV27 to TRBJ1-1, with TRBD1 matching 7 bases. V lost 5 bases, J lost 8 bases, and 11 bases stayed unmatched. The CDR3 sequence is 14 residues long. Germline V gene sequence: CDR1 MNHEY, CDR2 SMNVEV (reference sequence). The CDR3 DNA sequence: TGTGCCAGCAGTCCGATCGGACAGGTCAGGGAAGCTTTCTTT. This translates into CASSPIGQVREAFF.

V and J are TRBV4-3 and TRBJ2-3; 7 bases match TRBD2. With V trimmed by 1 base and J by 3 bases, 4 bases remained unmatched. This CDR3 spans 15 amino acids. CDR1 is LGHNA, CDR2 YSLEER, per germline. This CDR3 is CASSQGGSWTDTQYF. DNA for the CDR3: TGCGCCAGCAGCCAAGGCGGGAGTTGGACAGATACGCAGTATTTT.

The V and J genes are TRBV18 and TRBJ1-2, with unresolved D. CDR1 is KGHSH and CDR2 is LQKENI in the germline V gene. Deletions cut 0 bases from V and 8 bases from J, with 10 bases between. The length of the CDR3 is 13 residues. The CDR3 region has the DNA TGTGCCAGCTCACCACCGGTGGTCAGGGGCTACACCTTC. This translates into CASSPPVVRGYTF.

This chain joins TRBV7-2 and TRBJ2-2; 7 bases match TRBD2. CDR1 is SGHTA and CDR2 is FQGNSA in the germline V gene. This CDR3 comprises 17 residues. V lost 0 bases to trimming and J lost 5 bases; unmatched junction nucleotides: 9. The CDR3 here is CASSLAQTGGGTGELFF. In nucleotides, the CDR3 is TGTGCCAGCAGCTTAGCGCAAACGGGAGGAGGGACCGGGGAGCTGTTTTTT. The whole variable domain, filled in from reference TRBV7-2 and TRBJ2-2, reads GAGVSQSPSNKVTEKGKDVELRCDPISGHTALYWYRQSLGQGLEFLIYFQGNSAPDKSGLPSDRFSAERTGGSVSTLTIQRTQQEDSAVYLCASSLAQTGGGTGELFFGEGSRLTVL.

This chain connects TRBV28 to TRBJ2-7; no reliable D call. CDR1 is MDHEN, CDR2 SYDVKM, per germline. Between the trimmed V and J ends, which lost 2 bases and 6 bases, there was a span of 8 bases. There are 12 residues in the CDR3. The CDR3 DNA is TGTGCCAGCAGTTTACCTTTAGGCGAGCAGTACTTC. It encodes CASSLPLGEQYF.

The chain uses TRBV30 and TRBJ2-5; perhaps TRBD1 as D (5 bases). V dropped 0 bases and J dropped 5 bases, with 7 bases sitting between them. Germline CDR1 reads GTSNPN; CDR2 reads SVGIG (reference sequence). The CDR3 is made up of 12 amino acids. This CDR3 reads CAWSVQAETQYF. CDR3 coding DNA: TGTGCCTGGAGTGTACAGGCCGAGACCCAGTACTTC.

The rearrangement links TRBV11-2 to TRBJ1-2, with D perhaps TRBD1 (5 bases). Germline V CDR1 and CDR2: SGHAT, FQNNGV. V lost 2 bases to trimming and J lost 4 bases, with 11 bases between them. The length of the CDR3 is 14 residues. The CDR3 sequence: CASSLPGGGYGYTF. The CDR3 nucleotides are TGTGCCAGCAGCTTACCGGGGGGTGGCTATGGCTACACCTTC.

The table lists this clone with a count of one. The rearrangement links TRBV5-1 to TRBJ2-5; a possible D gene is TRBD2 (5 bases). The CDR3 is 16 amino acids. Trimming took off 0 bases at V and 4 bases at J, with 16 bases between the two ends. Germline values: CDR1 SGHRS, CDR2 YFSETQ. The CDR3 spells CASSLAQLGLRETQYF. The CDR3 coding sequence is TGCGCCAGCAGCTTGGCCCAACTAGGTTTGAGAGAGACCCAGTACTTC.

The chain is built from TRBV21-1 and TRBJ1-5. TRBV21-1 is a pseudogene segment. The CDR3 totals 20 residues. The CDR3 bases are TGTGCCAGCAGCAAAGCCCTGGGGGGCGGACGGTCGGCGTCTAATCAGCCCCAGCATTTT. It translates to CASSKALGGGRSASNQPQHF.

This clone came up once. The CDR3: CASSLDRYSGRGQYF. Here the CDR3 DNA reads TGTGCCAGCAGCTTAGACCGCTATAGCGGGAGGGGGCAGTACTTC. The chain couples TRBV7-2 to TRBJ2-7, with 11 positions matching TRBD2. The J segment lost 9 bases and the V segment lost 1 base, leaving 8 bases of the junction unmatched. CDR1 is SGHTA, CDR2 FQGNSA, per germline. This CDR3 is built from 15 residues. Variable domain in full (rest from reference TRBV7-2 and TRBJ2-7): GAGVSQSPSNKVTEKGKDVELRCDPISGHTALYWYRQSLGQGLEFLIYFQGNSAPDKSGLPSDRFSAERTGGSVSTLTIQRTQQEDSAVYLCASSLDRYSGRGQYFGPGTRLTVT.

The chain joins TRBV30 to TRBJ2-3, with TRBD1 identical over 8 bases. Germline V gene sequence: CDR1 GTSNPN, CDR2 SVGIG (reference sequence). This CDR3 comprises 13 residues. The V segment lost 8 bases and the J segment 2 bases; nucleotides outside the gene matches: 6. In DNA, the CDR3 is TGTGCCCGCGACAGGGGTTACACAGATACGCAGTATTTT. Translating it yields CARDRGYTDTQYF.

Comment on this clone: A read error may produce the germline difference seen at one junction end. V gene TRBV20-1 combines with J gene TRBJ1-1, with 7 bases fitting TRBD1. The germline CDR1 and CDR2 sequences are DFQATT and SNEGSKA (reference sequence). This CDR3 region has 10 residues. This chain's CDR3 is CSADSYRGDF. The CDR3 nucleotides are TGCAGTGCTGACTCGTACAGGGGAGACTTT.

The chain has TRBV28 and TRBJ2-2; the D call may be TRBD1 or TRBD2 (5 bases each). Germline V gene lookup returns CDR1 MDHEN and CDR2 SYDVKM. V shed 6 bases and J shed 6 bases, with 11 bases lying between them. The CDR3 consists of 13 residues. The CDR3 is CASSLLGAGELFF. The CDR3 DNA is TGTGCCAGCAGCTTGTTGGGGGCCGGGGAGCTGTTTTTT.

J is TRBJ2-3 and V is TRBV27; 8 positions agree with TRBD1. Germline loops: CDR1 MNHEY, CDR2 SMNVEV (reference sequence). Losses at the gene ends were 2 bases for V and 8 bases for J; bases not matched to a gene: 12. The CDR3 length is 16 residues. The CDR3 region has the DNA TGTGCCAGCAGTTTAGGGACAGGCCCCAAACGGGGTACGCAGTATTTT. Protein sequence: CASSLGTGPKRGTQYF.

The sample holds a few counts of this clone. The chain has TRBV12-5 and TRBJ1-5; tentatively, D is TRBD1 (5 bases). Trimming stripped 7 bases from V and 5 bases from J, with 9 bases between. There are 12 residues in the CDR3. Per the germline V gene, CDR1 is LGHNT and CDR2 is FRNRAP. For the CDR3, the DNA is TGTGCTAGTGCGCAGGGCGATCAGCCCCAGCATTTT. Amino acids: CASAQGDQPQHF. Variable domain in full (rest from reference TRBV12-5 and TRBJ1-5): DARVTQTPRHKVTEMGQEVTMRCQPILGHNTVFWYRQTMMQGLELLAYFRNRAPLDDSGMPKDRFSAEMPDATLATLKIQPSEPRDSAVYFCASAQGDQPQHFGDGTRLSIL.

The chain joins TRBV6-4 to TRBJ1-5; D ambiguous. This CDR3 comprises 13 residues. In germline, CDR1 is MRHNA, CDR2 SNTAGT. Deletions cut 6 bases from V and 6 bases from J, with 12 bases between. The CDR3: CASSTQRGQPQHF. The CDR3 nucleotides are TGTGCCAGCAGCACTCAGCGGGGTCAGCCCCAGCATTTT.

This chain uses TRBV7-8 with TRBJ1-4, with D possibly being TRBD1 (6 bases). This CDR3 is 15 amino acids long. V dropped 2 bases and J dropped 6 bases, with 13 bases sitting between them. CDR1 is SGHVS, CDR2 FQNEAQ, per germline. CDR3 nucleotides: TGTGCCAGCAGCTTATTTGCAGGGGCGGATGAAAAACTGTTTTTT. Protein: CASSLFAGADEKLFF.

In DNA, the CDR3 is TGTGCCAGCAGGTGGGGGGGGAGCTCCTACGAGCAGTACTTC. Protein product: CASRWGGSSYEQYF. The chain joins TRBV6-1 to TRBJ2-7; 7 bases are a match to TRBD2. CDR3 length: 14 amino acids. V trimming: 6 bases; J trimming: 0 bases; junction bases outside the gene matches: 5. From germline, CDR1 is MNHNS and CDR2 SASEGT.

This clone was observed a handful of times. J is TRBJ2-3 and V is TRBV19, with 8 nucleotides matching TRBD2. Germline assignment: CDR1 LNHDA and CDR2 SQIVND (reference sequence). The CDR3 consists of 14 residues. Germline trimming cut 7 bases from V and 0 bases from J; bases unmatched to any gene: 3. CDR3 nucleotide sequence: TGTGCCAGTAACGCGGGGGGTAGCACAGATACGCAGTATTTT. This codes for CASNAGGSTDTQYF.